The 27 T cell receptor beta chains below were found in one sample sequenced in a study of blood T cells in healthy people across ages. Together with a sample-barcoded 5' primer, a J-beta primer mix was included in a second PCR lasting roughly 6 to 12 cycles. TCRdb re-derived calls from the 5' RACE reads in MiXCR, one entry per CDR3 protein. The repertoire holds about 650,000 distinct CDR3 sequences, with over 40% as singletons. Sequencing was done on a sample of blood. The receptors here all came from a woman of 80 years or more in good health.

V is TRBV28 and J is TRBJ2-1; 10 bases map to TRBD2. Looked up from germline, CDR1 is MDHEN and CDR2 is SYDVKM. V trimming: 4 bases; J trimming: 9 bases; junction bases outside the gene matches: 12. The CDR3 spans 16 residues. The CDR3 loop is CASSSPSGSSLSEQFF. For the CDR3, the DNA is TGTGCCAGCAGTTCTCCTAGCGGGAGCTCATTGAGTGAGCAGTTCTTC.

The chain carries TRBV7-2 and TRBJ2-4; TRBD2 agrees at 8 bases. Germline V gene lookup returns CDR1 SGHTA and CDR2 FQGNSA. The CDR3 runs 13 residues. V lost 7 bases to trimming and J lost 8 bases; unmatched junction nucleotides: 7. The CDR3 spells CASTPREGDIQYF. As DNA, the CDR3 is TGTGCCAGCACCCCTCGGGAGGGGGACATTCAGTACTTC.

This clonotype showed up just a few times. The chain carries TRBV5-1 and TRBJ2-1, with D maybe TRBD2 (5 bases). CDR1 is SGHRS and CDR2 is YFSETQ in the germline V gene. The CDR3 has 15 residues. V lost 4 bases and J 0 bases, leaving 11 bases between the germline ends. This chain's CDR3 is CASSREPLSYNEQFF. For the CDR3, the DNA is TGCGCCAGCAGCAGGGAGCCGCTCTCCTACAATGAGCAGTTCTTC.

Concerning this clonotype: The CDR3 does not end in the conserved phenylalanine or tryptophan, so this is likely a read error. Because the CDR3's place on the DNA is in doubt, the DNA is left out and the CDR3 is given as listed by TCRdb. The rearrangement uses TRBV10-2 and TRBJ2-5; the table's D gene call, TRBD1, was not cross checked with the DNA. Per germline, CDR1 WSHSY and CDR2 SAAADI. The CDR3 contains 16 residues when both ends are counted. Here the CDR3 reads CASSPGTGTYGCTFGS.

This clonotype was detected only a few times. For the CDR3, the DNA is TGCAGTGCTCCTCCGACTAGCGGGAGCTCCTACAATGAGCAGTACTTC. It codes for CSAPPTSGSSYNEQYF. The gene calls are TRBV20-1 and TRBJ2-1; 12 bases match TRBD2. Judging by the DNA end, TRBJ2-7 fits better; the J call may be wrong. The germline CDR1 and CDR2 sequences are DFQATT and SNEGSKA (reference sequence). The length of the CDR3 is 16 residues.

The chain joins TRBV7-9 to TRBJ1-2; possibly TRBD1 for D (5 bases). Trimming left V 0 bases short and J 8 bases short, with 19 bases between. This CDR3 contains 16 residues. Germline CDR1 is SEHNR and CDR2 is FQNEAQ (reference sequence). CDR3 bases: TGTGCCAGCAGCTTAGCGGTTATAGGTGGGGCGGAAGGCTACACCTTC. Amino acid sequence: CASSLAVIGGAEGYTF.

This clonotype was counted ten times or more. The V and J genes are TRBV7-8 and TRBJ2-6; no definite D call. The germline gives CDR1 SGHVS, CDR2 FQNEAQ. The CDR3 covers 14 residues. The V and J ends lost 5 bases and 3 bases respectively, with 8 bases between them. The CDR3 reads CASSLDVGANVLTF. CDR3 nucleotide sequence: TGTGCCAGCAGCCTAGACGTTGGGGCCAACGTCCTGACTTTC.

The chain uses TRBV5-1 and TRBJ2-2; D is tentatively TRBD1 or TRBD2 (6 bases each). This CDR3 region has 15 residues. Trimming took off 0 bases at V and 6 bases at J, with 12 bases between the two ends. Germline V CDR1 and CDR2: SGHRS, YFSETQ. CDR3 sequence reads: CASSLEGGRPGELFF. CDR3 bases: TGCGCCAGCAGCTTGGAAGGGGGGCGGCCCGGGGAGCTGTTTTTT.

Written as DNA, the CDR3 is TGTGCCAGCAGGGATGGACTAGCGGAGTACTTC. Encoded protein: CASRDGLAEYF. The V call is TRBV28, the J call TRBJ2-4, with 10 bases fitting TRBD2. Germline CDR1 is MDHEN and CDR2 is SYDVKM. Unmatched junction bases numbered 4, after V lost 6 bases and J lost 14 bases. The CDR3 extends over 11 amino acids.

Details on this clonotype: This clone may be a read error of a much larger clone one base away. The rearrangement uses TRBV20-1 and TRBJ2-5; maybe TRBD2 (5 bases). Trimming removed 0 bases at V and 11 bases at J, with 19 bases between. This CDR3 is 14 amino acids long. Germline CDR1 reads DFQATT; CDR2 reads SNEGSKA (reference sequence). CDR3 sequence: CSARDRTHYNEQYF. The CDR3 nucleotides are TGCAGTGCTAGAGATAGGACTCACTACAATGAGCAGTACTTC.

This clonotype has at least ten counts. This chain uses TRBV28 with TRBJ2-1; D call uncertain. The CDR3 totals 12 residues. Trimming left V 5 bases short and J 15 bases short, with 17 bases between. Per germline, CDR1 MDHEN and CDR2 SYDVKM. The CDR3 bases are TGTGCCAGCAGTCCCCGACAAGGCAGAGCGTTCTTC. Translated, it gives CASSPRQGRAFF.

This clonotype showed up just a few times. The chain joins TRBV6-6 to TRBJ2-2; D unclear. Between the trimmed V and J ends, which lost 6 bases and 7 bases, there was a span of 15 bases. Germline values: CDR1 MNHNY, CDR2 SVGAGI (reference sequence). The CDR3 runs to 14 residues. For the CDR3, the DNA is TGTGCCAGCAGCATACTTGGGTCGGGCGGGGAGCTGTTTTTT. Translating it yields CASSILGSGGELFF.

The chain combines TRBV20-1 with TRBJ2-1; D remains ambiguous. Germline V gene sequence: CDR1 DFQATT, CDR2 SNEGSKA (reference sequence). Between the trimmed V and J ends, which lost 0 bases and 11 bases, there was a span of 14 bases. The CDR3 sequence is 13 residues long. The CDR3 bases are TGCAGTGCTAGAGATTGGCAGGCCCAACAGCAGTTCTTC. Translating gives CSARDWQAQQQFF.

V is TRBV5-1 and J is TRBJ1-5; D is perhaps TRBD1 (5 bases). Trimming pared 2 bases from V and 5 bases from J, leaving 11 bases between. The CDR3 runs 14 residues. Germline CDR1 is SGHRS and CDR2 is YFSETQ. The CDR3 bases are TGCGCCAGCAGCTTTGACAGCGATCATCAGCCCCAGCATTTT. The encoded protein is CASSFDSDHQPQHF.

The chain uses TRBV6-2 or TRBV6-3 and TRBJ1-2; TRBD1 is a possible D gene (6 bases). V was pared by 6 bases and J by 4 bases, with 12 bases between. The CDR3 totals 13 residues. CDR1 is MNHEY, CDR2 SVGEGT, per germline. CDR3 residues: CASRTDSGYGYTF. Here the CDR3 DNA reads TGTGCCAGCAGGACGGACAGCGGCTATGGCTACACCTTC.

This clonotype was counted ten times or more. The chain recombines TRBV6-5 with TRBJ1-1; D unresolved. This CDR3 contains 16 residues. V dropped 6 bases and J dropped 2 bases, with 19 bases sitting between them. The germline gives CDR1 MNHEY, CDR2 SVGAGI. CDR3 loop: CASRAPRIDGNTEAFF. The CDR3 DNA reads as TGTGCCAGCAGGGCCCCCCGAATCGACGGAAACACTGAAGCTTTCTTT.

This chain uses TRBV12-3 or TRBV12-4 with TRBJ2-7; 13 nucleotides align to TRBD2. After removal of 3 bases from V and 8 bases from J, the junction contained 4 bases not matched to a gene. This CDR3 spans 14 amino acids. CDR3 amino acids: CASSFGTSGEKQYF. The DNA for the CDR3 is TGTGCCAGCAGTTTTGGGACTAGCGGGGAAAAGCAGTACTTC.

The chain couples TRBV18 to TRBJ2-7; TRBD2 might be the D (5 bases). The CDR3 extends over 15 amino acids. Per germline, CDR1 KGHSH and CDR2 LQKENI. The V end lost 3 bases, the J end lost 3 bases, and 15 bases lay between the germline ends. The CDR3 here is CASSPSLAKVYEQYF. The DNA of the CDR3 is TGTGCCAGCTCACCTAGTCTAGCAAAAGTCTACGAGCAGTACTTC.

The chain uses TRBV28 and TRBJ2-2, with D possibly being TRBD1 (5 bases). The V end was cut by 4 bases, the J end by 6 bases, with 9 bases between. Germline V gene data show CDR1 as MDHEN and CDR2 as SYDVKM. The CDR3 is made up of 13 amino acids. Here the CDR3 reads CASSSTEAGELFF. CDR3 DNA: TGTGCCAGCAGTTCGACAGAAGCCGGGGAGCTGTTTTTT.

This clonotype was detected ten times or more. This sequence joins TRBV7-9 and TRBJ1-4; a possible D gene is TRBD1 (6 bases). The CDR3 length is 14 residues. Germline assignment: CDR1 SEHNR and CDR2 FQNEAQ (reference sequence). Between the trimmed V and J ends, which lost 5 bases and 5 bases, there was a span of 12 bases. CDR3: CASSRGGGNEKLFF. CDR3 coding DNA: TGTGCCAGCAGCCGAGGGGGTGGAAATGAAAAACTGTTTTTT.

This clonotype is a singleton in its sample. The V and J genes are TRBV29-1 and TRBJ1-1; D may be TRBD1 (5 bases). Trimming pared 5 bases from V and 3 bases from J, leaving 16 bases between. CDR3 size: 14 residues. Germline V gene sequence: CDR1 SQVTM, CDR2 ANQGSEA. DNA for the CDR3: TGCAGCGTTTCCGGGACGTGGGGAGACACTGAAGCTTTCTTT. Translating gives CSVSGTWGDTEAFF.

The count of this clonotype is one. One end of the junction is discordant with germline, which a read error may explain. The rearrangement links TRBV6-1 to TRBJ2-7; no definite D call. The J call may be wrong; the DNA end is better matched by TRBJ2-5. This CDR3 is built from 10 residues. The germline V gene has CDR1 MNHNS and CDR2 SASEGT. The CDR3: CASRQVTQYF. The CDR3 DNA follows: TGTGCCAGCAGGCAAGTGACCCAGTACTTC.

As to this clonotype: A single base separates this from a much larger clone, so it may be a read error. V usage is TRBV2 and J usage is TRBJ2-3; either TRBD1 or TRBD2 may supply D (6 bases each). V was cut by 11 bases and J by 4 bases, with 16 bases left in between. The CDR3 extends over 13 amino acids. Germline V CDR1 and CDR2: SNHLY, FYNNEI. The CDR3 loop is CAGHDRRADTQYF. The CDR3 DNA is TGTGCCGGCCACGACAGGAGGGCAGATACGCAGTATTTT.

Concerning this clonotype itself: Since a much larger clone is just one base distant, this may be a read error. This chain joins TRBV2 and TRBJ2-1, with 9 positions matching TRBD1. Germline loops: CDR1 SNHLY, CDR2 FYNNEI. J was trimmed by 7 bases and V by 7 bases; bases with no gene match: 8. CDR3 length: 14 amino acids. The CDR3 nucleotides read TGTGCCAGCAAAGATTCGGACAGGGGTAATGAGCAGTTCTTC. Translation gives CASKDSDRGNEQFF.

A remark on this clonotype: This may be a read error, as it is one base from a much larger clone. V gene TRBV7-9 combines with J gene TRBJ2-1, with D hard to call. The germline V gene has CDR1 SEHNR and CDR2 FQNEAQ (reference sequence). CDR3 length: 14 residues. As DNA, the CDR3 is TGTGCCGGCAGCCGCCGCGCCTTCAACAATGAGCAGTTCTTC. This encodes CAGSRRAFNNEQFF.

The chain has TRBV7-2 and TRBJ1-4, with D uncertain. The germline gives CDR1 SGHTA, CDR2 FQGNSA. The CDR3 is 15 amino acids. V lost 8 bases and J lost 5, with 18 bases in between. This chain's CDR3 is CASGATGVWNEKLFF. The CDR3, as DNA: TGTGCCAGCGGTGCTACGGGTGTTTGGAATGAAAAACTGTTTTTT.

In its sample, this clonotype was seen a few times. The V call is TRBV14, the J call TRBJ2-4; D is possibly TRBD1 or TRBD2 (5 bases each). The J call is uncertain, as TRBJ2-7 better fits the DNA end. This CDR3 region has 14 residues. Per the germline V gene, CDR1 is SGHDN and CDR2 is FVKESK. The CDR3 region is CASTGVNPRGEQYF. CDR3 DNA sequence: TGTGCCAGCACTGGGGTCAATCCGAGGGGCGAGCAGTACTTC.